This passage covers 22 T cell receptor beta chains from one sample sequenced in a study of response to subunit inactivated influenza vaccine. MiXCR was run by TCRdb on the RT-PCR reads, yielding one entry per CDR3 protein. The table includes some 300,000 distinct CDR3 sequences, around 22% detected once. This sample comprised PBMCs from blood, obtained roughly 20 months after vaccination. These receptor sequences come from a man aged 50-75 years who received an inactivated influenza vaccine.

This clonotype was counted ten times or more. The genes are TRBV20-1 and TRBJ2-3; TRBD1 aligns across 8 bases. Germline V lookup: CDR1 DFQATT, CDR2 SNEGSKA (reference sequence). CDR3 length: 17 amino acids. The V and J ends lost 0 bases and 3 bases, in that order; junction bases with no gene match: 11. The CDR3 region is CSARDVERTGLTDTQYF. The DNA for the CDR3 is TGCAGTGCTAGAGACGTCGAGCGGACAGGGCTTACAGATACGCAGTATTTT.

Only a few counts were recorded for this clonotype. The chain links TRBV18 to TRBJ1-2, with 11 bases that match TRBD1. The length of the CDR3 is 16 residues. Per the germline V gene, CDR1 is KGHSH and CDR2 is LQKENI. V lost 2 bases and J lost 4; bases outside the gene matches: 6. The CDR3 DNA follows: TGTGCCAGCTCACCAACCGGACAGGGGGCAAGCTATGGCTACACCTTC. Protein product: CASSPTGQGASYGYTF.

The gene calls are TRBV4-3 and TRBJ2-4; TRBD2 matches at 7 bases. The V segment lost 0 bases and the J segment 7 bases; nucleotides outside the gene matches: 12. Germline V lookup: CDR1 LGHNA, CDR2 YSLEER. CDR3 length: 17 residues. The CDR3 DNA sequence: TGCGCCAGCAGCCAAGAAGTTGCGGGACTAAAAAGGAACATTCAGTACTTC. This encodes CASSQEVAGLKRNIQYF.

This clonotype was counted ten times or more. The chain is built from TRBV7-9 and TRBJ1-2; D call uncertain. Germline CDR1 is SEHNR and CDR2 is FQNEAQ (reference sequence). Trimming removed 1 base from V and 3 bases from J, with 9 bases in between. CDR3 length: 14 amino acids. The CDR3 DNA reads TGTGCCAGCAGCTTAGACGGCCGGGACTATGGCTACACCTTC. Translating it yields CASSLDGRDYGYTF.

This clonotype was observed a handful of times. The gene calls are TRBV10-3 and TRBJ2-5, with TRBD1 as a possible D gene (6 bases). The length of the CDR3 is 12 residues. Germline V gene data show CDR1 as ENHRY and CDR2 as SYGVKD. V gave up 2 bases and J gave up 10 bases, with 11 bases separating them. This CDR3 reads CAISETNRDQYF. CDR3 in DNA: TGTGCCATCAGTGAGACTAACAGGGACCAGTACTTC.

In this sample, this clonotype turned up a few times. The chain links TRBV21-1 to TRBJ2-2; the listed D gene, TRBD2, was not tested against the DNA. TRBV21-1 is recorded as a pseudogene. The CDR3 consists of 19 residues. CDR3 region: CASSKVLAGVIPNTGELFF. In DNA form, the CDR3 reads TGTGCCAGCAGCAAAGTACTAGCGGGAGTAATCCCCAACACCGGGGAGCTGTTTTTT.

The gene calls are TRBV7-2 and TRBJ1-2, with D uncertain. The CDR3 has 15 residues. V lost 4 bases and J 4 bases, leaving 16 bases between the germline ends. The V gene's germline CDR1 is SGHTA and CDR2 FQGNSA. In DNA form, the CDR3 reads TGTGCCAGCAGCTCTCTCCGGGAGGGCACCTATGGCTACACCTTC. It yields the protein CASSSLREGTYGYTF.

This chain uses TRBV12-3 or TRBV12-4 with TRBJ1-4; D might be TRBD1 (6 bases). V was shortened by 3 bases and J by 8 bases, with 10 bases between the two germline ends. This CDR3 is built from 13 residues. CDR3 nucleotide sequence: TGTGCCAGCAGTTTTAAACAGGGAGAAAAACTGTTTTTT. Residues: CASSFKQGEKLFF.

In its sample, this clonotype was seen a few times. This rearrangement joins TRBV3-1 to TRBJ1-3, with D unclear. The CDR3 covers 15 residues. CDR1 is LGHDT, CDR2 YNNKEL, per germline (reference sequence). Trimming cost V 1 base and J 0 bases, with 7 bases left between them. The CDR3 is CASSQAPYSGNTIYF. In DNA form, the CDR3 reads TGTGCCAGCAGCCAAGCACCGTACTCTGGAAACACCATATATTTT.

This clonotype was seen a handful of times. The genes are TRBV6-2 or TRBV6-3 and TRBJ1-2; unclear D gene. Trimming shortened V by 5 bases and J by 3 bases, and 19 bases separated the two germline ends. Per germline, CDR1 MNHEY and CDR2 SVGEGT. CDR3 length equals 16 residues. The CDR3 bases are TGTGCCAGCAGTCCCCGACTACACGGAATATACTATGGCTACACCTTC. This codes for CASSPRLHGIYYGYTF.

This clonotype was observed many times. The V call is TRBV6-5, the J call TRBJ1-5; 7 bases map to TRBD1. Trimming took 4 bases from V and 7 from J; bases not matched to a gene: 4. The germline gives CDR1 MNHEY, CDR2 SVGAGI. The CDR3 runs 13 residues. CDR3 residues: CASSWDRYQPQHF. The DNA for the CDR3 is TGTGCCAGCAGTTGGGACAGATACCAGCCCCAGCATTTT.

The CDR3 loop is CASSSRRGRAYNEQFF. The DNA of the CDR3 is TGTGCCAGCAGCTCCCGGCGCGGGAGGGCCTACAATGAGCAGTTCTTC. The chain recombines TRBV7-2 with TRBJ2-1; TRBD2 matches at 9 bases. This CDR3 comprises 16 residues. The J segment lost 2 bases and the V segment lost 4 bases, leaving 6 bases of the junction unmatched. Germline assignment: CDR1 SGHTA and CDR2 FQGNSA.

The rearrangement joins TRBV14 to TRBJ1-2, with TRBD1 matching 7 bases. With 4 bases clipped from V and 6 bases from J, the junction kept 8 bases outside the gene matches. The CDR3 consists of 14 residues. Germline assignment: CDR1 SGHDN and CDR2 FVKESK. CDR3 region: CASSPHLTGNGYTF. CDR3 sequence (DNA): TGTGCCAGCAGCCCTCACCTGACAGGGAATGGCTACACCTTC.

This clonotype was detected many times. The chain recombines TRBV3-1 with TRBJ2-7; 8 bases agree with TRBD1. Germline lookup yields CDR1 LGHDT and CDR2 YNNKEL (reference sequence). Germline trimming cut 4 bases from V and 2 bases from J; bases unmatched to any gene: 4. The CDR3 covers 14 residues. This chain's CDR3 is CASSPGQGTYEQYF. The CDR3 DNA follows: TGTGCCAGCAGCCCCGGACAGGGAACCTACGAGCAGTACTTC.

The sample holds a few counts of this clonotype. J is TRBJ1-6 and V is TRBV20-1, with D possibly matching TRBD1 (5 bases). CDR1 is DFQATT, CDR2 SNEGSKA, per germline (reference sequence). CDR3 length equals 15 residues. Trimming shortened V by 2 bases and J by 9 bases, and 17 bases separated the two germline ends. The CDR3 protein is CSARIFQGGSSPLHF. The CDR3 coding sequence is TGCAGTGCTAGAATTTTCCAGGGTGGATCTTCACCCCTCCACTTT.

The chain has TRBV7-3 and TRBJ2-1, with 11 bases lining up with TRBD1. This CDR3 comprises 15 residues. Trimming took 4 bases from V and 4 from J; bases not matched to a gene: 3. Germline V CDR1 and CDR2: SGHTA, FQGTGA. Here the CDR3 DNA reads TGTGCCAGCAGCTCGGACAGGGGGCTTTACAATGAGCAGTTCTTC. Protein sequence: CASSSDRGLYNEQFF.

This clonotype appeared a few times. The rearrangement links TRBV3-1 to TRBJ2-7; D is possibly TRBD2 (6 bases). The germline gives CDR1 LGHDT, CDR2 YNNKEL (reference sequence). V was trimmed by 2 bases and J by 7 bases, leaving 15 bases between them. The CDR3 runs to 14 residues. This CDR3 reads CASSQPTRSREQYF. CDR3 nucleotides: TGTGCCAGCAGCCAACCGACTAGGTCGAGGGAGCAGTACTTC.

In nucleotides, the CDR3 is TGCGCCAGCAGCCAAGACTCAGTCCCTTACAATGAGCAGTTCTTC. Translated: CASSQDSVPYNEQFF. The chain has TRBV4-3 and TRBJ2-1; no reliable D call. V lost 0 bases and J 4 bases, leaving 10 bases between the germline ends. This CDR3 region has 15 residues. Germline loops: CDR1 LGHNA, CDR2 YSLEER.

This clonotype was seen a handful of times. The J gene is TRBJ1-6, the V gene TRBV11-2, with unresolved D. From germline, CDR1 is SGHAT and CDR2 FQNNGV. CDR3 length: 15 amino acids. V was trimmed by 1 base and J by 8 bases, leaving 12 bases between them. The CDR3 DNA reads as TGTGCCAGCAGCTTAGGTCCAGGTCTCGATTCACCCCTCCACTTT. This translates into CASSLGPGLDSPLHF. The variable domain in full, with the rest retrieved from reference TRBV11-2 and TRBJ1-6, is EAGVAQSPRYKIIEKRQSVAFWCNPISGHATLYWYQQILGQGPKLLIQFQNNGVVDDSQLPKDRFSAERLKGVDSTLKIQPAKLEDSAVYLCASSLGPGLDSPLHFGNGTRLTVT.

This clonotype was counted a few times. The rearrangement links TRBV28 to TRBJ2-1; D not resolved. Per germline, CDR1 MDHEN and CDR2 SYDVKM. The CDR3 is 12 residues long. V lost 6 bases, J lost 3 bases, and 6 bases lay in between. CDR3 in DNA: TGTGCCAGCAGCCCGATCTACAATGAGCAGTTCTTC. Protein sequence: CASSPIYNEQFF.

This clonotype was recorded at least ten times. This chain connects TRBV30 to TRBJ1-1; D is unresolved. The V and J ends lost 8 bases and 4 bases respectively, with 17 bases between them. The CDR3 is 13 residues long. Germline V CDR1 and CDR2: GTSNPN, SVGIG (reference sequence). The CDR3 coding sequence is TGTGCCACTCGACCCGCCCCGGGCACTGAAGCTTTCTTT. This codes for CATRPAPGTEAFF. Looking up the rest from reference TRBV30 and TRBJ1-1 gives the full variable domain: SQTIHQWPATLVQPVGSPLSLECTVEGTSNPNLYWYRQAAGRGLQLLFYSVGIGQISSEVPQNLSASRPQDRQFILSSKKLLLSDSGFYLCATRPAPGTEAFFGQGTRLTVV.

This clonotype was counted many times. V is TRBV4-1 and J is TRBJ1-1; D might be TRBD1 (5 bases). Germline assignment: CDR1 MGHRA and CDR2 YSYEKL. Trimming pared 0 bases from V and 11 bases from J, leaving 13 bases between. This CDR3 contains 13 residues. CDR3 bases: TGCGCCAGCAGCCAAGACAAGGGGCTGAGCGCTTTCTTT. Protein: CASSQDKGLSAFF.